This T cell receptor (beta chain) was recorded in a study of CD8 T cells in Susac syndrome. Random hexamers primed reverse transcription of about 0.5 to 1 ug RNA. TCRdb re-called the immunoSEQ multiplex PCR reads with MiXCR, one entry per CDR3 protein. The table shows some 170,000 distinct CDR3 sequences, with about 95% occurring only once. There are 11 residues in the CDR3. CDR1 is GTSNPN, CDR2 SVGIG, per germline (reference sequence). Deletions cut 1 base from V and 8 bases from J, with 8 bases between. Sequencing targeted TCR beta in T cells from blood (CD8+ and CD4+). Healthy donors, matched for age and sex, constituted the control group.

The receptor comes from a human donor in good health. The sequenced sample consisted of CD4+ T cells from PBMCs. The rearrangement uses TRBV30 and TRBJ1-2; D unresolved. CDR3 coding DNA: TGTGCCTGGAGTGGCGGGGTAGGCTACACCTTC. Translation: CAWSGGVGYTF. Full variable domain (missing parts from reference TRBV30 and TRBJ1-2): SQTIHQWPATLVQPVGSPLSLECTVEGTSNPNLYWYRQAAGRGLQLLFYSVGIGQISSEVPQNLSASRPQDRQFILSSKKLLLSDSGFYLCAWSGGVGYTFGSGTRLTVV.